This T cell receptor (beta chain) was captured by sequencing in a study of beta chain features in type 1 diabetes. Study as a whole: Sorted cells examined across all samples numbered 107,917,701.

V lost 8 bases to trimming and J lost 4 bases, with 14 bases between them. Germline CDR1 reads MNHNS; CDR2 reads SASEGT. The CDR3 covers 13 residues. CD45RO/CCR7/CD25/CD127/CD95/CD27 sorting isolated CD4+ naive, central memory, regulatory and stem cell-like memory cells. Concerning this clone itself: Its cognate antigen is unknown.

General study points: The study found fewer insertions and more deletions at VDJ junctions in type 1 diabetes patients. Sequencing the cDNA could make cells with high TCR expression show up more than they should.

Expressed TCRB transcripts were sequenced because the entire RNA isolate underwent reverse transcription. Assay used: immunoSEQ multiplex PCR; TCRdb lists only in-frame clones, some missing. The sample shows 900,000 or so clones, 17% of them seen only once. This TCR came from a woman younger than 35 in good health. The sample comprised naive CD4+ T cells from blood. The V gene is TRBV6-1, the J gene TRBJ2-5; D is unclear. This CDR3 reads CASASGLSETQYF. In DNA, the CDR3 is TGTGCCAGCGCATCTGGGTTATCAGAGACCCAGTACTTC.